One and the same sample provided the 6 T cell receptor beta chains below, sequenced in a study of T cells after yellow fever vaccination. Each CDR3 protein is one row after TCRdb ran MiXCR on the 5' RACE reads. The repertoire holds roughly 340,000 distinct CDR3 sequences, with 8.5% to 9% as singletons. Sequencing was performed on PBMCs, taken on the day of the first yellow fever vaccination. The receptors originated from a man younger than 35 who received the YFV17D yellow fever vaccine.

This clonotype was seen ten or more times. The rearrangement uses TRBV3-1 and TRBJ2-6; D gene ambiguous. Germline CDR1 and CDR2: LGHDT and YNNKEL (reference sequence). V lost 4 bases and J 0 bases, leaving 1 base between the germline ends. This CDR3 contains 13 residues. This chain's CDR3 is CASSPSGANVLTF. The DNA for the CDR3 is TGTGCCAGCAGCCCCTCTGGGGCCAACGTCCTGACTTTC.

This chain links TRBV3-1 with TRBJ1-2, with D tentatively TRBD1 (5 bases). The germline V gene has CDR1 LGHDT and CDR2 YNNKEL (reference sequence). The CDR3 totals 15 residues. Trimming stripped 0 bases from V and 4 bases from J, with 12 bases between. The CDR3: CASSQDSRVFYGYTF. The CDR3 nucleotides read TGTGCCAGCAGCCAAGACTCCAGGGTCTTCTATGGCTACACCTTC.

This rearrangement joins TRBV7-9 to TRBJ2-1, with D possibly matching TRBD2 (5 bases). Germline V CDR1 and CDR2: SEHNR, FQNEAQ (reference sequence). The CDR3 is 16 amino acids. Deletions cut 4 bases from V and 5 bases from J, with 18 bases between. This CDR3 is CASSSPPSDGDNEQFF. CDR3 nucleotides: TGTGCCAGCAGCTCCCCTCCCTCGGACGGGGACAATGAGCAGTTCTTC.

This clonotype was counted between two and nine times. The V gene is TRBV5-1, the J gene TRBJ1-2; 8 bases map to TRBD1. The CDR3 loop spans 14 amino acids. Germline assignment: CDR1 SGHRS and CDR2 YFSETQ. Losses at the gene ends were 2 bases for V and 8 bases for J; bases not matched to a gene: 8. Here the CDR3 reads CASSFSQGARGYTF. CDR3 bases: TGCGCCAGCAGCTTCTCCCAGGGGGCGCGGGGCTACACCTTC. The variable domain in full, completed from reference TRBV5-1 and TRBJ1-2, reads KAGVTQTPRYLIKTRGQQVTLSCSPISGHRSVSWYQQTPGQGLQFLFEYFSETQRNKGNFPGRFSGRQFSNSRSEMNVSTLELGDSALYLCASSFSQGARGYTFGSGTRLTVV.

DNA for the CDR3: TGCGCCAGCAGCCGACTGGGGGCCGCTATGGCGGCAGAGAGCTCCTACAATGAGCAGTTCTTC. Protein: CASSRLGAAMAAESSYNEQFF. The genes are TRBV5-1 and TRBJ2-1, with a possible D match to TRBD1 (6 bases). This CDR3 spans 21 amino acids. Between the trimmed V and J ends, which lost 4 bases and 0 bases, there was a span of 29 bases. CDR1 is SGHRS, CDR2 YFSETQ, per germline.

This clonotype was counted many times. This chain joins TRBV5-1 and TRBJ2-2; D not certain. CDR3 length: 14 residues. In germline, CDR1 is SGHRS, CDR2 YFSETQ. The V end was cut by 2 bases, the J end by 1 base, with 6 bases between. The CDR3 sequence: CASSFAKNTGELFF. CDR3 sequence (DNA): TGCGCCAGCAGCTTCGCCAAGAACACCGGGGAGCTGTTTTTT.